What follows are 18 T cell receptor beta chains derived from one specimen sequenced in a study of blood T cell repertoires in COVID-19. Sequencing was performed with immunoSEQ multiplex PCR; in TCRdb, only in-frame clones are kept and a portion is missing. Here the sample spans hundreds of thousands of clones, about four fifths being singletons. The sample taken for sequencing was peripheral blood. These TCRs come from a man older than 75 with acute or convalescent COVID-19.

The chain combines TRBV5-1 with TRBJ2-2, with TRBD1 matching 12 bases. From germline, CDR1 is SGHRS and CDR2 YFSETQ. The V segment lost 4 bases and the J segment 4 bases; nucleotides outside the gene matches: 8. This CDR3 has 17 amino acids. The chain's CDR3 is CASSAGTGGFSTGELFF. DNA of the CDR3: TGCGCCAGCAGCGCCGGGACAGGGGGCTTTAGCACCGGGGAGCTGTTTTTT. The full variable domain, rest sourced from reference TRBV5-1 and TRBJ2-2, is KAGVTQTPRYLIKTRGQQVTLSCSPISGHRSVSWYQQTPGQGLQFLFEYFSETQRNKGNFPGRFSGRQFSNSRSEMNVSTLELGDSALYLCASSAGTGGFSTGELFFGEGSRLTVL.

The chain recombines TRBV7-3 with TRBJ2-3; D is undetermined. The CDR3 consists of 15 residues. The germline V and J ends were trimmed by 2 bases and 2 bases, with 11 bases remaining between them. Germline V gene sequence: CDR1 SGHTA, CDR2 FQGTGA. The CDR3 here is CASSLADSTTDTQYF. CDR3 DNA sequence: TGTGCCAGCAGCTTAGCGGATTCAACCACAGATACGCAGTATTTT.

CDR3 in amino acids: CASSASGLSTDTQYF. The CDR3 region has the DNA TGTGCCAGCAGCGCTAGCGGACTGTCCACAGATACGCAGTATTTT. The V call is TRBV7-3, the J call TRBJ2-3; 7 nucleotides align to TRBD2. Germline CDR1 SGHTA, CDR2 FQGTGA. The CDR3 consists of 15 residues. The V segment lost 5 bases and the J segment 2 bases; nucleotides outside the gene matches: 7.

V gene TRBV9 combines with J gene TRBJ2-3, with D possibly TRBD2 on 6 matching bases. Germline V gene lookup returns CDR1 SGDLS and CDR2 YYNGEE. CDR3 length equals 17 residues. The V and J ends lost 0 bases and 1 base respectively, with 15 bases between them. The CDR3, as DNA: TGTGCCAGCAGCGTAGCGTCACTAGCCCACCGCACAGATACGCAGTATTTT. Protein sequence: CASSVASLAHRTDTQYF. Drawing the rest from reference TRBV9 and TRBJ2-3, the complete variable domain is DSGVTQTPKHLITATGQRVTLRCSPRSGDLSVYWYQQSLDQGLQFLIQYYNGEERAKGNILERFSAQQFPDLHSELNLSSLELGDSALYFCASSVASLAHRTDTQYFGPGTRLTVL.

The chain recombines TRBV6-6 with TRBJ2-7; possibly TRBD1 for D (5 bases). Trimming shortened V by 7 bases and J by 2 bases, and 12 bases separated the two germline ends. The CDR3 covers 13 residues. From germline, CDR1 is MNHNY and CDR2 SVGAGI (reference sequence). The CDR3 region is CASTLQATYEQYF. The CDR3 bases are TGTGCCAGCACGTTACAGGCGACCTACGAGCAGTACTTC.

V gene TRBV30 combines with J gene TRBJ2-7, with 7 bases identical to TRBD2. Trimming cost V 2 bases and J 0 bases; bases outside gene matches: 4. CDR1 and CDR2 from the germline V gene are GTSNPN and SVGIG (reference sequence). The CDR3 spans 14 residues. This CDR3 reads CAWSLGGGSYEQYF. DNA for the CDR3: TGTGCCTGGAGTCTGGGCGGGGGCTCCTACGAGCAGTACTTC.

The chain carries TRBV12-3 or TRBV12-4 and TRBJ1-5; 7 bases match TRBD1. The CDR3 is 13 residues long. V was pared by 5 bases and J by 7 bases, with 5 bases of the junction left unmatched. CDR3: CASSLDRDQPQHF. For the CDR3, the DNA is TGTGCCAGCAGTCTCGACAGGGACCAGCCCCAGCATTTT.

The CDR3, as DNA: TGTGCCACAGCTCAATACAATGAGCAGTTCTTC. Residues: CATAQYNEQFF. V and J are TRBV24-1 and TRBJ2-1; no clear D. Germline assignment: CDR1 KGHDR and CDR2 SFDVKD. The germline V and J ends were trimmed by 10 bases and 4 bases, with 7 bases remaining between them. The CDR3 length is 11 residues.

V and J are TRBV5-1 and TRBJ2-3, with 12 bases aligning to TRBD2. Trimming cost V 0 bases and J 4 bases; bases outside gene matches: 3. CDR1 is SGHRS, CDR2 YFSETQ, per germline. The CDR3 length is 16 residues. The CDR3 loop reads CASSLGLAGASDTQYF. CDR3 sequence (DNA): TGCGCCAGCAGCTTGGGACTAGCGGGGGCGTCAGATACGCAGTATTTT.

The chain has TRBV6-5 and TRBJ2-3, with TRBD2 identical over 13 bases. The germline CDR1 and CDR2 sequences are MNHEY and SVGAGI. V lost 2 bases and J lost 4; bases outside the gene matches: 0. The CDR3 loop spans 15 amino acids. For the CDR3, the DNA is TGTGCCAGCAGTTACGGACTAGCGGGGGCAGATACGCAGTATTTT. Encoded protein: CASSYGLAGADTQYF.

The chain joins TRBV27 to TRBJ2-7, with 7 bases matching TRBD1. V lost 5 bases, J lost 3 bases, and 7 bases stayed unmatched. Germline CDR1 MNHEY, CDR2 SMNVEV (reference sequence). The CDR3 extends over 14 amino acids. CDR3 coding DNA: TGTGCCAGCAGTCACAGATGGGACAGCTACGAGCAGTACTTC. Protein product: CASSHRWDSYEQYF.

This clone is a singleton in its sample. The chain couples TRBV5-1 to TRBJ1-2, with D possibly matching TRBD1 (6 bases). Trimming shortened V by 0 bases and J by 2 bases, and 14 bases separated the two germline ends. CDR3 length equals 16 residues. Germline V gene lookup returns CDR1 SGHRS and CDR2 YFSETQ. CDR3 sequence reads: CASSLATKGVNYGYTF. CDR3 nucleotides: TGCGCCAGCAGCTTGGCCACGAAGGGGGTAAACTATGGCTACACCTTC.

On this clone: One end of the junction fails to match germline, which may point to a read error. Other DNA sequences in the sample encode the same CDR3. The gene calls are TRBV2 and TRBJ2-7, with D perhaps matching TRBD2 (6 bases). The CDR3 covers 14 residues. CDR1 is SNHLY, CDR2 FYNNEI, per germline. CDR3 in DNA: TGTGCCAGCAGTCTGGAGCTAGCGTCCTACGAGCAATACTTC. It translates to CASSLELASYEQYF.

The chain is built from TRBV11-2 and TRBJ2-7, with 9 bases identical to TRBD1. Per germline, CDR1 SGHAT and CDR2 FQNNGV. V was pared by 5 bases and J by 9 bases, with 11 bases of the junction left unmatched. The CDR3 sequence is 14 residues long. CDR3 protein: CASSTNRGRRTQYF. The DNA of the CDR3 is TGTGCCAGCAGCACCAACAGGGGGCGCAGGACGCAGTACTTC.

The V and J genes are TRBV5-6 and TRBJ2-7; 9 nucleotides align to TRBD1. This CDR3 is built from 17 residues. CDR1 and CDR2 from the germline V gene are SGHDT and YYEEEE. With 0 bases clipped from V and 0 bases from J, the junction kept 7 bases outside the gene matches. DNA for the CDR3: TGTGCCAGCAGCTTGGTGGGACAGGGCCCAAGCTCCTACGAGCAGTACTTC. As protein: CASSLVGQGPSSYEQYF.

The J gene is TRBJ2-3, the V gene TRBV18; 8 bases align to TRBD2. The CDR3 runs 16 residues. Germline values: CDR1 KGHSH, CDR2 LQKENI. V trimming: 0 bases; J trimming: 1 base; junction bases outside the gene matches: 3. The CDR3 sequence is CASSPPRRGGTDTQYF. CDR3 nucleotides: TGTGCCAGCTCACCACCGAGGCGGGGGGGCACAGATACGCAGTATTTT.

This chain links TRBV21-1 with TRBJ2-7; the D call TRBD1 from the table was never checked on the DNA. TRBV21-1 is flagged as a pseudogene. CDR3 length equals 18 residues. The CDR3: CASSKADRENLNSYEQYF. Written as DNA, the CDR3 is TGTGCCAGCAGCAAAGCGGACAGGGAGAACCTTAACTCCTACGAGCAGTACTTC.

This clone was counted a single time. The CDR3 DNA reads TGTGCCAGCAGCCAAGAGGGACTCCGATCCACAGCCAAAAACATTCAGTACTTC. The encoded protein is CASSQEGLRSTAKNIQYF. The chain recombines TRBV3-1 (or the pseudogene TRBV3-2) with TRBJ2-4; D is possibly TRBD2 (6 bases). V lost 0 bases, J lost 0 bases, and 15 bases lay in between. Germline values: CDR1 LGHDT, CDR2 YNNKEL (reference sequence). The CDR3 consists of 18 residues.